This TCR beta chain was observed in a study of vaccination effects on CD4 cells after COVID-19. The study's findings and limits: Few convalescent patients, and no early post-infection timepoints, were available to the study. New vaccine-induced clones dominated post-vaccine spike-reactive clones in convalescents.

This clone was seen a handful of times. Its specificity is not known. TCRdb's table, derived via immunoSEQ multiplex PCR, lists solely in-frame clones and lacks some. The sample consists of around 49,000 clones, under 80% of them appearing once. This CDR3 spans 14 amino acids. J was trimmed by 10 bases and V by 5 bases; bases with no gene match: 8. CDR1 and CDR2 (germline): SEHNR, FQNEAQ (reference sequence). Before any sequencing was done, the ViraFEST assay used viral peptide pools to expand antigen-specific CD4+ T cells. Cells that had been cultured for 9 to 10 days were the source of isolated CD4+ T cells. The person's infection with SARS-CoV-2, confirmed by PCR, took place between March and December 2020. Wells of two million PBMC each were grown with 10 IU/ml IL-2 and 8.5 to 10 ug/ml peptides. Each culture had half its medium swapped for IL-2 medium on days 3 and 7.

The chain couples TRBV7-9 to TRBJ1-6; 7 bases agree with TRBD1. This receptor was obtained from a human donor who had a prior SARS-CoV-2 infection. This material consisted of CD4+ T cells from PBMCs cultured with a peptide pool, taken before COVID-19 vaccination. In DNA, the CDR3 is TGTGCCAGCAGCCGAGACAGGGTCGGGTCACCCCTCCACTTT. Encoded protein: CASSRDRVGSPLHF.